Here is one T cell receptor (beta chain) with its context. The data stem from a study of blood T cell repertoires in COVID-19. The CDR3 has 14 amino acids. Germline lookup yields CDR1 DFQATT and CDR2 SNEGSKA (reference sequence). Trimming left V 3 bases short and J 3 bases short, with 13 bases between. Using immunoSEQ multiplex PCR, the repertoire was profiled, and TCRdb retains in-frame clones only, with some absent. The table records around 140,000 clones, roughly 91% of them present only once. Sequenced input: peripheral blood. V gene TRBV20-1 combines with J gene TRBJ2-3, with D possibly being TRBD2 (6 bases). The sequence came from a middle-aged man with active or convalescent COVID-19. Here the CDR3 DNA reads TGCAGTGCTAGTCCGGGAGAGGTGACAGATACGCAGTATTTT. Translating gives CSASPGEVTDTQYF.